This TCR beta chain was recovered during a study of human CD8 memory T cell subsets (dated by TCRdb to 2020 to 2021). Some background on the complete study: The clonal relationships among stem-like (TSTEM), progenitor exhausted-like (TPEX) and effector memory CD8+ T cell subsets were assessed by comparing the TCRbeta repertoires of these subsets. TCRbeta repertoires were obtained from TSTEM, TPEX and effector memory subsets contributed by each of more than five donors.

The instrument was a NextSeq 550. A Human TCR Profiling Kit was used to prepare UMI-labeled 5' RACE TCRbeta libraries. The same number of PCR cycles was used to prepare all TCRbeta libraries in parallel. The published analysis was carried out like this. Between roughly 2,700 and 18,000 functional CDR3beta clonotypes were contained in each TCRbeta library. MIGEC 1.2.9 was used for UMI extraction and consensus assembly, with a minimum of three reads required per UMI. MiXCR 3.0.3 was used to extract in-frame CDR3beta repertoires. Each sample was downsampled to 42,000 randomly selected UMIs before diversity metrics were computed in VDJtools 1.2.1. For each sample pair, the repertoire overlap metrics D, R and F2 were calculated in VDJtools using the top 3,000 clones. After reprocessing by TCRdb, each CDR3 protein sequence is one entry, and no DNA is given. The V and J calls and clone size come from TCRdb's table, not from the authors' own analysis. The sample table includes approximately 7,000 distinct CDR3 sequences. The ten biggest clones cover about a quarter of the sample.

The germline V gene encodes CDR1 MDHEN and CDR2 SYDVKM. From cysteine to phenylalanine, the CDR3 is 16 amino acids long. The DNA sequence is not available. Stem-like memory CD8+ T cells (TSTEM) were defined as CCR7+ PD-1- TIGIT- cells. Density gradient separation was used to isolate peripheral blood mononuclear cells from buffy coats of healthy donors. In the study, negative magnetic separation with EasySep or MojoSort CD8+ T cell isolation kits was used to enrich total CD8+ T cells. An RNeasy Mini Kit was used to extract total RNA from duplicate vials of roughly 160,000 sorted CD8+ T cells per subset. The PBMCs were used fresh or after being cryopreserved in fetal bovine serum with around 10% DMSO. Fluorescence-activated cell sorting on a FACSAria III was used to sort the CD8+ T cell subsets to purity. In regard to this clonotype: Its antigen is unknown.

Summary of the overall study and its limitations: Only TCRbeta chains were sequenced, and repertoire comparisons were based on six donors, with testing performed by paired t-tests and Bonferroni correction. Normalized Shannon-Wiener diversity was similarly high in the TSTEM and TPEX subsets, while the effector memory subsets were comparatively less diverse. The stem-like TSTEM and TPEX subsets each shared clonotypes with effector memory cells, but the TSTEM and TPEX repertoires had minimal overlap with each other, suggesting distinct antigen spectra. Chao1 estimates suggested greater repertoire diversity in TSTEM than in TPEX subsets, potentially reflecting a broader range of specificities.

The TCR was taken from a human donor in good health. The sequencing input was CD8+ stem-like memory T cells (TSCM and TCM) sorted from PBMCs. The label giving this sample's cell subset or site can be read as: stem-like memory CD8 T cells (TSTEM), CCR7+ PD-1- TIGIT-. The chain joins TRBV28 to TRBJ1-5; TCRdb outputs TRBD1, but without DNA this stays unchecked. CDR3 region: CASSLYPGRSNQPQHF.